This TCR beta chain was identified during a study of T cells in tuberculosis. For the study at large: Sequenced TCRs come from CD1B-GMM tetramer-binding T cells.

Overall study findings and caveats: The TCR-beta difference was not significant; alpha differences partly reflected length.

On average around 100,000 T cells per donor were immunosequenced. V dropped 4 bases and J dropped 7; count of bases not matched to a gene: 3. CDR1 and CDR2 from the germline V gene are MRHNA and SNTAGT. There are 15 residues in the CDR3. Produced via immunoSEQ multiplex PCR; TCRdb's table is partial and in-frame only. Among fewer than 55,000 clones, about 96% were seen once, and the ten largest hold over 6.5%. A remark on this clone: What it binds is not known.

The chain couples TRBV6-4 to TRBJ2-1; 14 nucleotides line up with TRBD2. This receptor was taken from a donor between 10 and 35 years old with latent tuberculosis or without tuberculosis infection. Sequencing was done on a sample of PBMCs. The CDR3 reads CASSVGTSGGNEQFF. The DNA of the CDR3 is TGTGCCAGCAGTGTAGGGACTAGCGGGGGTAATGAGCAGTTCTTC.